These T cell receptor beta chains were read from a single sample in a study of T cell repertoires in cytomegalovirus infection. These TCRs' antigens remain unknown. TCRdb reanalysed the reads using MiXCR and keeps one entry per CDR3 protein. Of 5,000 to 6,500 distinct CDR3 sequences in the sample, roughly half were seen once. The sequenced material came from PBMCs, sequenced either directly or after in vitro stimulation (not recorded which). Source of these receptors: a human donor in good health (CMV status not recorded). Some clones in this sample may be carry-over from other donors' samples. Both conserved end residues are part of each CDR3. The D gene is left open where the match is weak. The size entry is marked missing in some rows and otherwise reads once, few, many or a size class.

v_call: TRBV12-3/TRBV12-4; cdr3_length: 16; clone_size: .; d_call: .; j_call: TRBJ1-1; cdr3_nt: TGTGCCAGCAGCCTCAGGGTATCCAAGCAGTGCACTGAAGCTTTCTTT; cdr3_aa: CASSLRVSKQCTEAFF
v_call: TRBV6-4; cdr3_length: 14; clone_size: .; d_call: .; j_call: TRBJ2-2; cdr3_nt: TGTGCCACCCGCGAGGTCGCGAACACCGGGGAGCTGTTTTTT; cdr3_aa: CATREVANTGELFF
v_call: TRBV12-3/TRBV12-4; cdr3_length: 16; clone_size: .; d_call: .; j_call: TRBJ2-7; cdr3_nt: TGTGCCAGCAGTCCCACGATAGAGAGTTCATCCTACGAGCAGTACTTT; cdr3_aa: CASSPTIESSSYEQYF
v_call: TRBV4-2; cdr3_length: 16; clone_size: .; d_call: .; j_call: TRBJ1-1; cdr3_nt: TGTGCCAGCAGCCAAGGACTGGACAGATTGAACACTGAAGCTTTCTTT; cdr3_aa: CASSQGLDRLNTEAFF
v_call: TRBV6-1; cdr3_length: 16; clone_size: many; d_call: .; j_call: TRBJ2-7; cdr3_nt: TGTGCCAGCAGCCTAATACCCGGGGGACGGGCCTACGAGCAGTACTTC; cdr3_aa: CASSLIPGGRAYEQYF
v_call: TRBV6-8; cdr3_length: 13; clone_size: once; d_call: .; j_call: TRBJ1-2; cdr3_nt: TGTGCCAGCAGCCTTGTTCCCCGTGGAGGCTACACCTTC; cdr3_aa: CASSLVPRGGYTF
v_call: TRBV7-8; cdr3_length: 14; clone_size: few; d_call: .; j_call: TRBJ2-7; cdr3_nt: TGTGCCAGCAGCTGGGAAACACCTGGAGACGAGCAGTACTTC; cdr3_aa: CASSWETPGDEQYF
v_call: TRBV7-4; cdr3_length: 15; clone_size: .; d_call: .; j_call: TRBJ1-2; cdr3_nt: TGTGCCAGCAGCTTAGCGCTTCGGGATTTCTATGGCTACACCTTC; cdr3_aa: CASSLALRDFYGYTF
v_call: TRBV12-5; cdr3_length: 18; clone_size: .; d_call: TRBD1; j_call: TRBJ1-1; cdr3_nt: TGTGCTAGTGGCTTTGGGGGGGGACATGGGACAGGGGACACTGAAGCTTTCTTT; cdr3_aa: CASGFGGGHGTGDTEAFF
v_call: TRBV28; cdr3_length: 14; clone_size: .; d_call: .; j_call: TRBJ2-7; cdr3_nt: TGTGCCAGCACTTCCTCCCCACTCGACTACGATCCGTACTTC; cdr3_aa: CASTSSPLDYDPYF
v_call: TRBV7-8; cdr3_length: 14; clone_size: few; d_call: .; j_call: TRBJ2-7; cdr3_nt: TGTGCCAGCAGCGGGGACACCCCTGGCTACGATCAGTACTTC; cdr3_aa: CASSGDTPGYDQYF
v_call: TRBV7-2; cdr3_length: 17; clone_size: few; d_call: TRBD2; j_call: TRBJ2-5; cdr3_nt: TGTGCCAGCAGCTTAGTGGGTAGCGGGAGATTTCAAGAGACCCAGTACTTC; cdr3_aa: CASSLVGSGRFQETQYF
v_call: TRBV6-6; cdr3_length: 14; clone_size: .; d_call: .; j_call: TRBJ1-2; cdr3_nt: TGTGCCAGCAGTAGAGAGGGGGGAGCGAGAGGCTACACCTTC; cdr3_aa: CASSREGGARGYTF
v_call: TRBV7-2; cdr3_length: 14; clone_size: .; d_call: .; j_call: TRBJ2-7; cdr3_nt: TGTGCCCGTCGGTGGGACACCCCTGGCGACGAGCAGTCCTTC; cdr3_aa: CARRWDTPGDEQSF
v_call: TRBV7-2; cdr3_length: 11; clone_size: .; d_call: .; j_call: TRBJ2-5; cdr3_nt: TGTGCCAGCAGGGGGGAGGAGACCCAGTACTTC; cdr3_aa: CASRGEETQYF
v_call: TRBV11-2; cdr3_length: 18; clone_size: few; d_call: .; j_call: TRBJ1-6; cdr3_nt: TGTGCCAGCAGCTTTCTTAACGGAGCACTTTCTAATAATTCACCCCTCCACTTT; cdr3_aa: CASSFLNGALSNNSPLHF
v_call: TRBV7-8; cdr3_length: 13; clone_size: .; d_call: .; j_call: TRBJ2-7; cdr3_nt: TGTGCCACGACTATGGGGATTGGAAACGAGCAGTACTTC; cdr3_aa: CATTMGIGNEQYF
v_call: TRBV7-6; cdr3_length: 15; clone_size: many; d_call: TRBD1; j_call: TRBJ1-2; cdr3_nt: TGTGCCAGCAGCTTGACCCCGGGACAGAACTATGGCTACACCTTC; cdr3_aa: CASSLTPGQNYGYTF
v_call: TRBV7-9; cdr3_length: 18; clone_size: .; d_call: TRBD2; j_call: TRBJ2-3; cdr3_nt: TGTGCCAGCAGCTTAGCGTGGGCTAGCGGGAGGACCACAGATACGCAGTATTTT; cdr3_aa: CASSLAWASGRTTDTQYF
v_call: TRBV7-8; cdr3_length: 14; clone_size: many; d_call: .; j_call: TRBJ2-7; cdr3_nt: TGTGCCAGCAGCTTAGACACCCCTGGCTACGAGCAGTACTTC; cdr3_aa: CASSLDTPGYEQYF
v_call: TRBV4-1; cdr3_length: 14; clone_size: many; d_call: .; j_call: TRBJ1-1; cdr3_nt: TGCGCCAGCAGCCGGAACAGGGAAAACGCTGAAGCTTTCTTT; cdr3_aa: CASSRNRENAEAFF
v_call: TRBV28; cdr3_length: 15; clone_size: .; d_call: .; j_call: TRBJ1-3; cdr3_nt: TGTGCCATAAGACAAACCCTGAGCTCTGGAAACACCACATATTTT; cdr3_aa: CAIRQTLSSGNTTYF
v_call: TRBV27; cdr3_length: 10; clone_size: .; d_call: .; j_call: TRBJ2-3; cdr3_nt: TGTGCCCGTCACGGTGGTACGCAGTATTTT; cdr3_aa: CARHGGTQYF
v_call: TRBV20-1; cdr3_length: 13; clone_size: .; d_call: TRBD1; j_call: TRBJ1-6; cdr3_nt: TGCAGTGCTCAGACAGGGGTTGATTCACCCCTCCACTTT; cdr3_aa: CSAQTGVDSPLHF
v_call: TRBV5-1; cdr3_length: 19; clone_size: few; d_call: TRBD1; j_call: TRBJ1-2; cdr3_nt: TGCGCCAGCAGCTTGGCCAAGGGGACAGGAAACTATACCAACTATGGCTACACCTTC; cdr3_aa: CASSLAKGTGNYTNYGYTF
v_call: TRBV6-5; cdr3_length: 15; clone_size: .; d_call: .; j_call: TRBJ1-5; cdr3_nt: TGTGCCACAGGCCTCCGCCAGGGGACGAATCGGCCCCAGCATTTT; cdr3_aa: CATGLRQGTNRPQHF
v_call: TRBV7-2; cdr3_length: 15; clone_size: few; d_call: TRBD1; j_call: TRBJ1-5; cdr3_nt: TGTGCCAGCAGCCCAGGGACAGCTAGCAATCAGCCCCAGCATTGG; cdr3_aa: CASSPGTASNQPQHW
v_call: TRBV6-5; cdr3_length: 14; clone_size: few; d_call: TRBD1; j_call: TRBJ1-5; cdr3_nt: TGTGACAGCAGCATGGGACAGAAGAATCAGCCCAAGCCTTTT; cdr3_aa: CDSSMGQKNQPKPF
v_call: TRBV9; cdr3_length: 14; clone_size: few; d_call: .; j_call: TRBJ1-1; cdr3_nt: TGTGCCAGCAGCGTTGTTCAGATGAACACTGAAGCTTTCTTT; cdr3_aa: CASSVVQMNTEAFF
v_call: TRBV11-2; cdr3_length: 18; clone_size: few; d_call: TRBD1; j_call: TRBJ2-1; cdr3_nt: TGTGCCAGCAGCTCAAAATATCCCGGGACAGGGGGAAACAATGAGCAGTTCTTC; cdr3_aa: CASSSKYPGTGGNNEQFF
v_call: TRBV5-5; cdr3_length: 11; clone_size: medium-sized; d_call: .; j_call: TRBJ1-1; cdr3_nt: TGTGCCAGCACCTTGGGCAGTGAAGCTTTCTTT; cdr3_aa: CASTLGSEAFF
v_call: TRBV28; cdr3_length: 12; clone_size: .; d_call: TRBD1; j_call: TRBJ2-1; cdr3_nt: TGTTCAAGCAGTTTCGGGACAGGGCGGCATTTCTTC; cdr3_aa: CSSSFGTGRHFF
v_call: TRBV18; cdr3_length: 13; clone_size: .; d_call: .; j_call: TRBJ1-6; cdr3_nt: TGTGCCAGCTCACCACTAGTGGGTTCACCCCTCCACTTT; cdr3_aa: CASSPLVGSPLHF
v_call: TRBV12-3/TRBV12-4; cdr3_length: 15; clone_size: .; d_call: .; j_call: TRBJ2-2; cdr3_nt: TGTGCCACCTCCCCGGTGTTACCTTTTATCGGGGAGCTGTTTTTT; cdr3_aa: CATSPVLPFIGELFF
v_call: TRBV6-5; cdr3_length: 14; clone_size: few; d_call: TRBD1; j_call: TRBJ1-5; cdr3_nt: TGTGCCAGCATCCTGGGACAGAAGAATCAGCCCCAACATTTT; cdr3_aa: CASILGQKNQPQHF
v_call: TRBV12-3/TRBV12-4; cdr3_length: 13; clone_size: .; d_call: .; j_call: TRBJ2-3; cdr3_nt: TGTGCCAGCCTCCCGCTCGTTGGAGATACGCAGTATTTT; cdr3_aa: CASLPLVGDTQYF
v_call: TRBV6-1; cdr3_length: 15; clone_size: .; d_call: TRBD2; j_call: TRBJ2-1; cdr3_nt: TGTGCCAGCAGTGAAGGGGCTAGCGGGGGGAATGAGCAGTTCTTC; cdr3_aa: CASSEGASGGNEQFF
v_call: TRBV6-1; cdr3_length: 12; clone_size: .; d_call: .; j_call: TRBJ2-5; cdr3_nt: TGTGCCAGCAGTGAAGTTCTGGGGACCCAGTACTTC; cdr3_aa: CASSEVLGTQYF
v_call: TRBV27; cdr3_length: 14; clone_size: few; d_call: .; j_call: TRBJ1-5; cdr3_nt: TGTGCCAGCAAAGGGGATTATAGCAATCAGCCCCAGCATTTT; cdr3_aa: CASKGDYSNQPQHF